These 27 T cell receptor beta chains share one sample of origin, sequenced in a study of blood T cell repertoires in COVID-19. TCRdb's table, derived via immunoSEQ multiplex PCR, lists solely in-frame clones and lacks some. The sample holds about 98,000 clones; nearly 90% are singletons and the top ten take 4% to 5%. Source material: peripheral blood. The receptors originated from a man aged 65 to 79 with acute or convalescent COVID-19.

The V call is TRBV10-3, the J call TRBJ2-3; D is perhaps TRBD2 (5 bases). The germline gives CDR1 ENHRY, CDR2 SYGVKD. The CDR3 has 13 amino acids. Trimming removed 4 bases from V and 6 bases from J, with 11 bases in between. For the CDR3, the DNA is TGTGCCATCAGTGCCTTACCGGGGGATACGCAGTATTTT. Translation: CAISALPGDTQYF.

The CDR3 DNA sequence: TGTGCCAGCAGCCAAGAAAGGGGGACTAGCGGGGCCCCGGCTCTCACAGATACGCAGTATTTT. This encodes CASSQERGTSGAPALTDTQYF. The chain has TRBV14 and TRBJ2-3; the match to TRBD2 covers 13 bases. The germline V gene encodes CDR1 SGHDN and CDR2 FVKESK. CDR3 length equals 21 residues. J lost 2 bases, V lost 0 bases, and 14 bases had no gene match.

V and J are TRBV14 and TRBJ1-2; no definite D call. In germline, CDR1 is SGHDN, CDR2 FVKESK. V was pared by 1 base and J by 7 bases, with 16 bases between. This CDR3 has 15 amino acids. The CDR3 nucleotides read TGTGCCAGCAGCCAAGGGCTCACAGATTATGCTGGCTACACCTTC. Its protein product is CASSQGLTDYAGYTF.

The chain uses TRBV19 and TRBJ1-2; TRBD1 agrees at 7 bases. Looked up from germline, CDR1 is LNHDA and CDR2 is SQIVND (reference sequence). Trimming cost V 6 bases and J 3 bases; bases outside gene matches: 16. This CDR3 has 17 residues. The CDR3 protein is CASRDVLQQGPDYGYTF. The CDR3 DNA sequence: TGTGCCAGTAGGGACGTCTTACAACAGGGGCCGGACTATGGCTACACCTTC.

The J gene is TRBJ1-4, the V gene TRBV9; possible D gene TRBD1, 6 bases. Per germline, CDR1 SGDLS and CDR2 YYNGEE. The germline V and J ends were trimmed by 1 base and 6 bases, with 13 bases remaining between them. The CDR3 has 15 residues. For the CDR3, the DNA is TGTGCCAGCAGCGTACGAGGGGGTCGGGATGAAAAACTGTTTTTT. Translated: CASSVRGGRDEKLFF.

This chain joins TRBV5-4 and TRBJ2-7, with D uncertain. The CDR3 contains 13 residues. Germline-derived CDR1 and CDR2 are SGHNT and YYREEE (reference sequence). Trimming cost V 3 bases and J 4 bases, with 11 bases left between them. CDR3 residues: CASSSRTNYEQYF. DNA of the CDR3: TGTGCCAGCAGCTCTAGAACAAATTACGAGCAGTACTTC.

The rearrangement uses TRBV29-1 and TRBJ2-5, with D perhaps TRBD1 (5 bases). Germline lookup yields CDR1 SQVTM and CDR2 ANQGSEA. Trimming left V 0 bases short and J 7 bases short, with 9 bases between. The CDR3 totals 12 residues. This CDR3 is CSVEEGRRTQYF. CDR3 in DNA: TGCAGCGTTGAAGAGGGGCGGAGGACCCAGTACTTC. Full variable domain (missing parts from reference TRBV29-1 and TRBJ2-5): SAVISQKPSRDICQRGTSLTIQCQVDSQVTMMFWYRQQPGQSLTLIATANQGSEATYESGFVIDKFPISRPNLTFSTLTVSNMSPEDSSIYLCSVEEGRRTQYFGPGTRLLVL.

This sequence joins TRBV25-1 and TRBJ2-3; 9 bases map to TRBD2. From germline, CDR1 is MGHDK and CDR2 SYGVNS. The CDR3 length is 16 residues. V gave up 8 bases and J gave up 2 bases; unmatched junction bases: 11. CDR3 DNA sequence: TGTGCCAGCTCAAAGTGGGCTAGCGGGGACACAGATACGCAGTATTTT. As protein: CASSKWASGDTDTQYF.

J is TRBJ1-6 and V is TRBV19; D perhaps matches TRBD1 (6 bases). The V gene lost 4 bases and the J gene lost 7 bases, with 17 bases spanning the gap. The germline gives CDR1 LNHDA, CDR2 SQIVND (reference sequence). CDR3 size: 16 residues. DNA of the CDR3: TGTGCCAGTAGTACCCAACAGGGATCTCGAAATTCACCCCTCCACTTT. This gives the protein CASSTQQGSRNSPLHF.

This rearrangement joins TRBV18 to TRBJ1-1; 10 bases agree with TRBD1. CDR1 is KGHSH, CDR2 LQKENI, per germline. This CDR3 spans 17 amino acids. V was pared by 4 bases and J by 6 bases, with 14 bases of the junction left unmatched. The CDR3 loop is CASSRPVGTGAPSEAFF. CDR3 nucleotides: TGTGCCAGCTCACGACCAGTCGGGACAGGGGCGCCCTCTGAAGCTTTCTTT. The whole variable domain, remainder taken from reference TRBV18 and TRBJ1-1, is NAGVMQNPRHLVRRRGQEARLRCSPMKGHSHVYWYRQLPEEGLKFMVYLQKENIIDESGMPKERFSAEFPKEGPSILRIQQVVRGDSAAYFCASSRPVGTGAPSEAFFGQGTRLTVV.

V and J are TRBV21-1 and TRBJ2-7; TRBD2 is the table's D call and was not checked against the DNA. TRBV21-1 is tagged as a pseudogene. There are 15 residues in the CDR3. CDR3 region: CASSKALAGASEQYV. Written as DNA, the CDR3 is TGTGCCAGCAGCAAAGCGCTAGCGGGGGCGTCCGAGCAGTACGTC.

The chain is built from TRBV28 and TRBJ1-1, with a possible D match to TRBD1 (5 bases). Trimming removed 6 bases at V and 10 bases at J, with 21 bases between. CDR1 is MDHEN, CDR2 SYDVKM, per germline. CDR3 length equals 14 residues. CDR3 bases: TGTGCCAGCAGGACAGACCCCGCCGATGGTGTAGCTTTCTTT. It yields the protein CASRTDPADGVAFF. The full variable domain, rest sourced from reference TRBV28 and TRBJ1-1, is DVKVTQSSRYLVKRTGEKVFLECVQDMDHENMFWYRQDPGLGLRLIYFSYDVKMKEKGDIPEGYSVSREKKERFSLILESASTNQTSMYLCASRTDPADGVAFFGQGTRLTVV.

This rearrangement joins TRBV28 to TRBJ2-3, with TRBD1 matching over 7 bases. Germline CDR1 is MDHEN and CDR2 is SYDVKM. This CDR3 comprises 14 residues. V was clipped by 10 bases and J by 0 bases; unmatched bases: 7. The CDR3 loop reads CATTTGISTDTQYF. The DNA for the CDR3 is TGTGCCACTACGACAGGGATTAGCACAGATACGCAGTATTTT.

The chain couples TRBV5-3 to TRBJ2-2; possibly TRBD2 for D (6 bases). TRBV5-3 is labeled an ORF, and its function is uncertain. V dropped 0 bases and J dropped 4 bases, with 16 bases sitting between them. The CDR3 contains 17 residues. CDR3 protein: CARSLASGLASTGELFF. In DNA form, the CDR3 reads TGTGCCAGAAGCTTGGCCTCGGGACTGGCGAGCACCGGGGAGCTGTTTTTT.

In its sample, this clone was seen once. The J gene is TRBJ1-3, the V gene TRBV18; a possible D gene is TRBD1 (5 bases). This CDR3 has 17 amino acids. V lost 6 bases to trimming and J lost 0 bases, with 18 bases between them. Germline-derived CDR1 and CDR2 are KGHSH and LQKENI. The CDR3 sequence is CASSAQSRGFSGNTIYF. Written as DNA, the CDR3 is TGTGCCAGCTCTGCCCAGTCTCGGGGGTTCTCTGGAAACACCATATATTTT.

The V and J genes are TRBV2 and TRBJ1-5, with D tentatively TRBD1 (6 bases). The CDR3 consists of 14 residues. V lost 6 bases and J 3 bases, leaving 12 bases between the germline ends. Germline CDR1 is SNHLY and CDR2 is FYNNEI. This CDR3 reads CASSDRSSNQPQHF. In DNA, the CDR3 is TGTGCCAGCAGCGACAGGAGTTCCAATCAGCCCCAGCATTTT.

This chain links TRBV12-3 or TRBV12-4 with TRBJ1-5, with no clear D. The CDR3 is 12 residues long. V gave up 7 bases and J gave up 2 bases, with 6 bases separating them. The CDR3 DNA sequence: TGTGCCAGCATGTTAGGCAATCAGCCCCAGCATTTT. It translates to CASMLGNQPQHF.

The chain couples TRBV12-3 or TRBV12-4 to TRBJ2-5; D ambiguous. This CDR3 is 11 amino acids long. With 4 bases removed from V and 5 bases from J, the gap between germline ends came to 5 bases. As DNA, the CDR3 is TGTGCCAGCAGTTATCGGGAGACCCAGTACTTC. Amino acid sequence: CASSYRETQYF.

The chain is built from TRBV6-1 and TRBJ1-3; 9 bases align to TRBD1. This CDR3 region has 18 residues. CDR1 is MNHNS, CDR2 SASEGT, per germline. V lost 2 bases to trimming and J lost 4 bases; unmatched junction nucleotides: 12. CDR3 nucleotides: TGTGCCAGCAGTGAATTTTTTTGGGGGACAGGGCCAGGAAACACCATATATTTT. Translation gives CASSEFFWGTGPGNTIYF.

This clone appeared a few times. The chain combines TRBV11-1 with TRBJ2-2, with 8 bases fitting TRBD2. V dropped 7 bases and J dropped 4; count of bases not matched to a gene: 11. Germline V gene data show CDR1 as SGHAT and CDR2 as FQDESV (reference sequence). This CDR3 contains 16 residues. The CDR3 protein is CASTRLRGGLTGELFF. CDR3 DNA sequence: TGTGCCAGCACCCGATTACGGGGGGGCCTCACCGGGGAGCTGTTTTTT.

This clone was seen only once. The chain is built from TRBV7-6 and TRBJ2-1, with 9 bases that match TRBD2. Germline values: CDR1 SGHVS, CDR2 FNYEAQ. The CDR3 covers 16 residues. The ends lost 0 bases at V and 2 bases at J; junction bases unmatched: 2. CDR3 sequence (DNA): TGTGCCAGCAGCTTAGCGCCTAGCGGGGCCTACAATGAGCAGTTCTTC. Translation: CASSLAPSGAYNEQFF.

The sample holds one count of this clone. V gene TRBV7-9 combines with J gene TRBJ1-2, with D uncertain. The CDR3 contains 14 residues. V lost 1 base, J lost 1 base, and 7 bases lay in between. From germline, CDR1 is SEHNR and CDR2 FQNEAQ (reference sequence). CDR3 amino acids: CASSLETVNYGYTF. The CDR3 DNA reads TGTGCCAGCAGCTTAGAAACTGTTAACTATGGCTACACCTTC. Full variable domain (missing parts from reference TRBV7-9 and TRBJ1-2): DTGVSQNPRHKITKRGQNVTFRCDPISEHNRLYWYRQTLGQGPEFLTYFQNEAQLEKSRLLSDRFSAERPKGSFSTLEIQRTEQGDSAMYLCASSLETVNYGYTFGSGTRLTVV.

The chain joins TRBV25-1 to TRBJ1-5; the D gene is possibly TRBD1 (6 bases). V lost 4 bases to trimming and J lost 7 bases, with 17 bases between them. The CDR3 runs 15 residues. The germline gives CDR1 MGHDK, CDR2 SYGVNS. The CDR3 loop is CASSASTGVEQPQHF. The CDR3 DNA reads as TGTGCCAGCAGTGCCTCGACAGGTGTCGAACAGCCCCAGCATTTT.

The rearrangement links TRBV5-1 to TRBJ1-1; the match to TRBD1 covers 9 bases. CDR1 and CDR2 (germline): SGHRS, YFSETQ. V lost 4 bases to trimming and J lost 4 bases; unmatched junction nucleotides: 8. The CDR3 sequence is 15 residues long. The CDR3 bases are TGCGCCAGCAGCGTAACAGGGGGCGGAGGCACTGAAGCTTTCTTT. Amino acid sequence: CASSVTGGGGTEAFF.

The rearrangement joins TRBV7-2 to TRBJ1-4, with 12 bases aligning to TRBD1. After removal of 0 bases from V and 5 bases from J, the junction contained 7 bases not matched to a gene. The CDR3 totals 18 residues. The germline V gene encodes CDR1 SGHTA and CDR2 FQGNSA. CDR3 residues: CASSLAGTGGRINEKLFF. CDR3 DNA: TGTGCCAGCAGCTTAGCCGGGACAGGGGGCAGAATAAATGAAAAACTGTTTTTT.

J is TRBJ1-2 and V is TRBV7-9; 9 nucleotides agree with TRBD1. The CDR3 has 18 residues. V shed 0 bases and J 2 bases; nucleotides not matched to a gene: 10. The germline gives CDR1 SEHNR, CDR2 FQNEAQ (reference sequence). CDR3 nucleotide sequence: TGTGCCAGCAGCTTAGCGGGAACGCCACAGGGGGCGAACTATGGCTACACCTTC. This codes for CASSLAGTPQGANYGYTF.

V is TRBV6-1 and J is TRBJ1-4; 7 positions agree with TRBD1. The junction had 7 bases not matched to a gene; V was cut back by 1 base and J by 8 bases. This CDR3 is built from 15 residues. Germline V lookup: CDR1 MNHNS, CDR2 SASEGT. The CDR3 is CASSEVGQVREKLFF. CDR3 nucleotides: TGTGCCAGCAGTGAAGTAGGACAGGTACGGGAAAAACTGTTTTTT.